These 27 T cell receptor beta chains originate from one sample sequenced in a study of blood T cells in healthy people across ages. A second PCR, run for about 7 to 11 cycles, used a sample-barcoded 5' primer plus a J-beta primer mix. TCRdb re-analysed the 5' RACE reads in MiXCR, keeping a single row per CDR3 protein. The sample consists of roughly 860,000 distinct CDR3 sequences, roughly 60% of them appearing once. Specimen: blood. The receptors here all came from a man aged 30-40 years in good health.

The rearrangement uses TRBV25-1 and TRBJ2-3; 7 bases agree with TRBD2. Germline V gene lookup returns CDR1 MGHDK and CDR2 SYGVNS. The V gene end was trimmed by 5 bases and the J gene end by 9 bases; junction bases not matched to a gene: 11. The CDR3 is 14 amino acids. The CDR3 DNA reads as TGTGCCAGCAGTCCGGGACGGGGGGTTGACACGCAGTATTTT. Amino acids: CASSPGRGVDTQYF.

This CDR3 reads CSARDTTGGIYEQYF. CDR3 DNA: TGCAGTGCTAGAGATACAACCGGGGGGATCTACGAGCAGTACTTC. The chain combines TRBV20-1 with TRBJ2-7, with 7 bases aligning to TRBD2. Germline-derived CDR1 and CDR2 are DFQATT and SNEGSKA (reference sequence). CDR3 size: 15 residues. Unmatched junction bases numbered 8, after V lost 0 bases and J lost 3 bases.

The table lists this clonotype with a few counts. The chain links TRBV9 to TRBJ2-1; D call uncertain. Germline-derived CDR1 and CDR2 are SGDLS and YYNGEE. Trimming shortened V by 0 bases and J by 0 bases, and 10 bases separated the two germline ends. The CDR3 sequence is 16 residues long. CDR3 loop: CASSVALGRSYNEQFF. The CDR3 nucleotides read TGTGCCAGCAGCGTAGCTCTGGGCCGCTCCTACAATGAGCAGTTCTTC.

The chain carries TRBV12-3 or TRBV12-4 and TRBJ2-7; 7 bases match TRBD1. The CDR3 has 14 amino acids. V dropped 3 bases and J dropped 1; count of bases not matched to a gene: 3. CDR3: CASSFGQASYEQYF. DNA of the CDR3: TGTGCCAGCAGTTTTGGACAGGCATCCTACGAGCAGTACTTC.

The chain joins TRBV11-2 to TRBJ2-1; D possibly corresponds to TRBD2 (5 bases). V dropped 4 bases and J dropped 2 bases, with 12 bases sitting between them. Looked up from germline, CDR1 is SGHAT and CDR2 is FQNNGV. The CDR3 totals 15 residues. This CDR3 reads CASSSERWAYNEQFF. The CDR3 nucleotides read TGTGCCAGCAGCTCCGAGCGGTGGGCCTACAATGAGCAGTTCTTC.

The chain has TRBV29-1 and TRBJ2-6; D call uncertain. Trimming removed 5 bases at V and 0 bases at J, with 5 bases between. The CDR3 has 13 amino acids. Germline values: CDR1 SQVTM, CDR2 ANQGSEA. DNA of the CDR3: TGCAGCGTTCCCATCTCTGGGGCCAACGTCCTGACTTTC. Its protein is CSVPISGANVLTF.

The rearrangement uses TRBV7-8 and TRBJ2-3; D might be TRBD1 (6 bases). V lost 4 bases, J lost 2 bases, and 16 bases lay in between. The CDR3 is 16 residues long. CDR1 and CDR2 (germline): SGHVS, FQNEAQ. The CDR3 here is CASSSRDIKDTDTQYF. CDR3 nucleotides: TGTGCCAGCAGCTCTCGGGACATAAAGGACACAGATACGCAGTATTTT.

This chain connects TRBV5-6 to TRBJ2-5, with TRBD1 matching 8 bases. Germline loops: CDR1 SGHDT, CDR2 YYEEEE. V lost 4 bases to trimming and J lost 10 bases; unmatched junction nucleotides: 3. CDR3 length: 11 residues. CDR3 nucleotides: TGTGCCAGCAGCGTCAGGGGGCGCCAGTACTTC. Amino acids: CASSVRGRQYF.

The chain recombines TRBV7-2 with TRBJ2-3; D is perhaps TRBD1 (6 bases). The CDR3 runs 10 residues. The ends were cut back, 11 bases at V and 5 bases at J, with 8 bases in the middle. Germline V gene lookup returns CDR1 SGHTA and CDR2 FQGNSA. CDR3 bases: TGTGCCGTAGGGGGAGATACGCAGTATTTT. Its translation: CAVGGDTQYF.

The chain uses TRBV4-1 and TRBJ2-5, with D perhaps given as TRBD1 or TRBD2 (6 bases each). The CDR3 runs to 18 residues. V lost 0 bases and J 11 bases, leaving 28 bases between the germline ends. From germline, CDR1 is MGHRA and CDR2 YSYEKL. In DNA, the CDR3 is TGCGCCAGCAGCCAAGATCTTGGAGGGCAGGGGACGTGGAATGAGCAGTACTTC. Protein sequence: CASSQDLGGQGTWNEQYF.

The chain carries TRBV2 and TRBJ2-3; 8 bases match TRBD2. CDR1 and CDR2 from the germline V gene are SNHLY and FYNNEI. V trimming: 7 bases; J trimming: 4 bases; junction bases outside the gene matches: 10. The CDR3 has 15 residues. DNA of the CDR3: TGTGCCAGCATGGACTGGCGGGGGGAAGCAGATACGCAGTATTTT. Its protein product is CASMDWRGEADTQYF.

In regard to this clonotype: The junction and the germline gene differ at one end; a read error may be behind it. The genes are TRBV25-1 and TRBJ1-2; possible D gene TRBD1, 6 bases. Germline-derived CDR1 and CDR2 are MGHDK and SYGVNS. This CDR3 is 15 amino acids long. The CDR3 here is CASSGSGTNNCGYTF. The CDR3 region has the DNA TGTGCCAGCAGTGGATCCGGGACAAATAACTGTGGCTACACCTTC.

The chain couples TRBV24-1 to TRBJ2-7; 9 bases line up with TRBD1. The J call could be wrong; TRBJ2-5 is a better fit for the DNA end. Germline-derived CDR1 and CDR2 are KGHDR and SFDVKD. The CDR3 length is 17 residues. CDR3 sequence reads: CATSDLDRTGEGETQYF. The CDR3 coding sequence is TGTGCCACCAGTGATTTGGACCGGACAGGGGAAGGAGAGACCCAGTACTTC.

The chain combines TRBV6-2 or TRBV6-3 with TRBJ2-2, with 11 bases matching TRBD2. This CDR3 region has 18 residues. The J segment lost 2 bases and the V segment lost 0 bases, leaving 5 bases of the junction unmatched. CDR1 is MNHEY and CDR2 is SVGEGT in the germline V gene. CDR3 sequence (DNA): TGTGCCAGCAGTTACTCAACTAGCGGGGGATTCAACACCGGGGAGCTGTTTTTT. The encoded protein is CASSYSTSGGFNTGELFF.

The CDR3 coding sequence is TGCGCCAGCAGCCAACTGGACAGCCTAAACTATGGCTACACCTTC. Translation gives CASSQLDSLNYGYTF. This sequence joins TRBV4-3 and TRBJ1-2; perhaps TRBD1 as D (6 bases). Trimming left V 2 bases short and J 2 bases short, with 12 bases between. This CDR3 region has 15 residues. CDR1 and CDR2 from the germline V gene are LGHNA and YSLEER.

The chain has TRBV20-1 and TRBJ2-7; 7 bases map to TRBD1. Per germline, CDR1 DFQATT and CDR2 SNEGSKA (reference sequence). The CDR3 has 14 residues. Trimming at V came to 0 bases and at J to 2 bases, leaving 4 bases not matched to a gene. CDR3 sequence (DNA): TGCAGTGCTAGAGATCCACAGGGGACCTACGAGCAGTACTTC. Encoded protein: CSARDPQGTYEQYF.

The chain carries TRBV4-3 and TRBJ2-3; 7 bases fit TRBD1. V lost 4 bases and J lost 3; bases outside the gene matches: 7. The germline gives CDR1 LGHNA, CDR2 YSLEER. The CDR3 spans 15 residues. CDR3 sequence reads: CASSRGTERTDTQYF. As DNA, the CDR3 is TGCGCCAGCAGCCGGGGGACAGAGAGGACAGATACGCAGTATTTT.

The rearrangement uses TRBV20-1 and TRBJ2-3; D might be TRBD1 or TRBD2, each matching 5 bases. Trimming shortened V by 1 base and J by 0 bases, and 14 bases separated the two germline ends. CDR1 DFQATT and CDR2 SNEGSKA come from the germline V gene (reference sequence). The CDR3 loop spans 16 amino acids. The CDR3 DNA is TGCAGTGCTAGAGGGGTCGGGGCAGGGAGCACAGATACGCAGTATTTT. Its protein product is CSARGVGAGSTDTQYF.

V is TRBV3-1 and J is TRBJ1-6, with a tentative D call TRBD1 (5 bases). The germline gives CDR1 LGHDT, CDR2 YNNKEL (reference sequence). V was clipped by 3 bases and J by 7 bases, with 16 bases between them. This CDR3 contains 16 residues. The CDR3: CASSQARDGPNSPLHF. CDR3 DNA sequence: TGTGCCAGCAGCCAGGCTCGGGACGGCCCCAATTCACCCCTCCACTTT.

For this clonotype: The junction departs from germline at one end; a sequencing error may be responsible. The chain links TRBV7-9 to TRBJ2-2, with D possibly TRBD2 on 5 matching bases. This CDR3 is 14 amino acids long. Germline V gene sequence: CDR1 SEHNR, CDR2 FQNEAQ (reference sequence). The chain's CDR3 is CASSLAGLTGELFF. The CDR3 DNA is TGTGCCAGCAGCCTAGCCGGGTTGACCGGGGAGCTGTTTTTT.

Points on this clonotype: The junction differs from germline at one of its ends, possibly a read error. J is TRBJ1-2 and V is TRBV7-9; D possibly corresponds to TRBD1 (5 bases). Per germline, CDR1 SEHNR and CDR2 FQNEAQ (reference sequence). The CDR3 is made up of 12 amino acids. The CDR3 loop reads CSSSLGVYGYTF. Here the CDR3 DNA reads TGTTCCAGCAGCTTAGGGGTCTATGGCTACACCTTC.

This chain links TRBV7-9 with TRBJ1-6; 10 nucleotides line up with TRBD1. This CDR3 has 15 residues. CDR1 SEHNR and CDR2 FQNEAQ come from the germline V gene (reference sequence). J was trimmed by 9 bases and V by 5 bases; bases with no gene match: 7. This CDR3 is CASSRGQGKISPLHF. In DNA form, the CDR3 reads TGTGCCAGCAGCCGGGGACAGGGGAAAATTTCACCCCTCCACTTT.

The rearrangement uses TRBV20-1 and TRBJ2-5; D not certain. V was pared by 1 base and J by 4 bases, with 16 bases between. Per the germline V gene, CDR1 is DFQATT and CDR2 is SNEGSKA (reference sequence). CDR3 length: 15 residues. This CDR3 is CSARGVPGRPETQYF. Here the CDR3 DNA reads TGCAGTGCTAGAGGTGTGCCGGGTCGGCCAGAGACCCAGTACTTC.

The V call is TRBV12-3 or TRBV12-4, the J call TRBJ1-1; TRBD1 is a possible D gene (5 bases). CDR3 length: 14 amino acids. V dropped 6 bases and J dropped 1 base, with 12 bases sitting between them. The CDR3 is CASRALGRNTEAFF. The DNA of the CDR3 is TGTGCCAGCAGGGCCCTGGGACGGAACACTGAAGCTTTCTTT.

This clonotype has just a few counts. V is TRBV4-2 and J is TRBJ2-7; 10 bases match TRBD2. Germline values: CDR1 LGHNA, CDR2 YNFKEQ. This CDR3 region has 17 residues. With V trimmed by 0 bases and J by 2 bases, 7 bases remained unmatched. The CDR3 nucleotides are TGTGCCAGCAGCCAAGATGCTAGCGGGGGCCTTACCTACGAGCAGTACTTC. It is translated as CASSQDASGGLTYEQYF.

V is TRBV7-6 and J is TRBJ2-5; TRBD2 agrees at 10 bases. CDR3 length: 16 amino acids. With 2 bases clipped from V and 4 bases from J, the junction kept 7 bases outside the gene matches. CDR1 is SGHVS, CDR2 FNYEAQ, per germline. In nucleotides, the CDR3 is TGTGCCAGCAGCTTATGGCTAGCGGGGGTGAGAGAGACCCAGTACTTC. Translation gives CASSLWLAGVRETQYF.

Here the CDR3 reads CASSGGPQSYEQYF. The CDR3 nucleotides read TGTGCCAGCAGTGGGGGACCACAATCCTACGAGCAGTACTTC. The gene calls are TRBV27 and TRBJ2-7; TRBD1 or TRBD2 may be the D gene (5 bases each). Trimming shortened V by 5 bases and J by 1 base, and 12 bases separated the two germline ends. Germline CDR1 is MNHEY and CDR2 is SMNVEV (reference sequence). The CDR3 sequence is 14 residues long.